The rows below give T cell receptor beta chains drawn from one sample of a study of shared clonotypes between healthy human individuals. TCRdb keeps only in-frame clones here, not all; method: immunoSEQ multiplex PCR. Among 600,000 to 800,000 clones listed, around 70% were seen once. The sample consisted of memory CD4+ T cells sorted from blood. These receptor sequences come from a woman in her 30s in good health. Both conserved end residues are trimmed from each CDR3. D genes are given only for firm matches.

V gene	J gene	D gene	CDR3 protein
TRBV29-1	TRBJ1-1	TRBD1	SGLGQGTPEAF
TRBV4-1	TRBJ2-1	.	ASSQARLGQVGEQF
TRBV30	TRBJ1-5	TRBD1	AWSVGQTGTGSYQPQH
TRBV29-1	TRBJ2-3	.	SSRGGTDTQY
TRBV6-5	TRBJ2-7	TRBD2	ASSYSTSGNYEQY
TRBV18	TRBJ1-2	TRBD1	ASSPTGQGYGYT
TRBV28	TRBJ2-7	TRBD2	ATMGGNYEQY
TRBV6-6	TRBJ2-3	.	ASSSRVTDTQY
TRBV6-5	TRBJ1-5	.	ASSYLPDQPQH
TRBV10-1	TRBJ2-2	TRBD2	ASRPAGSGELF
TRBV4-1	TRBJ2-7	TRBD1	ASSQVGTGGSEQY
TRBV10-1	.	TRBD2	ASSDIASGKYEQY
TRBV2	TRBJ2-7	.	ASRPMDVREQY
TRBV19	TRBJ2-7	.	ASSINPTSSTYEQY
TRBV6-5	TRBJ2-1	TRBD1	ASSNPGTGKNEQF
TRBV19	TRBJ1-1	.	ASKQGRGRGTEAF
TRBV29-1	.	TRBD2	SVVSGSYEQY
TRBV2	TRBJ2-2	.	ASSATGHQNTGELF
TRBV2	TRBJ1-1	.	ASQIGGWNTEAF
TRBV2	TRBJ1-2	.	ASTLRIPDCT
TRBV21-1	TRBJ2-3	.	ASSPSGSKGSWDTQY
TRBV20-1	TRBJ2-7	.	SAPRAEVQY
TRBV7-2	TRBJ2-2	.	ASSSGHVTGELF
TRBV6-5	TRBJ1-5	.	ASSYGGVQPQH
TRBV10-2	TRBJ2-7	TRBD1	ASRRGQGAEEQY
TRBV28	TRBJ2-1	TRBD2	ASTSAGRALINEQF
TRBV15	TRBJ2-3	.	ATSRPGLASTDTQY
TRBV2	TRBJ1-5	.	ASRTASGNQPQH
TRBV28	TRBJ1-5	TRBD1	ASSSPQDRAKH
TRBV29-1	TRBJ2-1	.	SGNRASEQF
TRBV7-2	TRBJ1-1	.	ASSLGGESTEAF
TRBV5-1	TRBJ2-3	.	ASSSTRGTDTQY
TRBV9	TRBJ2-1	.	ASSVVSSPGEQF
TRBV7-2	TRBJ2-3	.	ASSLPSVDTQY
TRBV18	TRBJ2-3	TRBD2	ASSPALAGVDTQY
TRBV6-5	TRBJ1-3	TRBD1	ATRQGAGNTIY
TRBV7-2	TRBJ2-1	.	ASSPNSFDNEQF
TRBV27	TRBJ2-7	.	ASSPRASGREQY
TRBV20-1	TRBJ2-7	.	SAVSYEQY
TRBV5-1	TRBJ2-5	TRBD1	ASSGGTGYGETQY
TRBV6-5	TRBJ1-5	.	ASSPEAGSAQH
TRBV30	TRBJ1-6	.	AWRFYKNSPLH
TRBV28	TRBJ1-4	.	ASSSAGTANEKLF
TRBV5-4	TRBJ2-5	.	ASGPFQGETQY
TRBV2	TRBJ1-2	TRBD1	ASSSEGAAYGYT